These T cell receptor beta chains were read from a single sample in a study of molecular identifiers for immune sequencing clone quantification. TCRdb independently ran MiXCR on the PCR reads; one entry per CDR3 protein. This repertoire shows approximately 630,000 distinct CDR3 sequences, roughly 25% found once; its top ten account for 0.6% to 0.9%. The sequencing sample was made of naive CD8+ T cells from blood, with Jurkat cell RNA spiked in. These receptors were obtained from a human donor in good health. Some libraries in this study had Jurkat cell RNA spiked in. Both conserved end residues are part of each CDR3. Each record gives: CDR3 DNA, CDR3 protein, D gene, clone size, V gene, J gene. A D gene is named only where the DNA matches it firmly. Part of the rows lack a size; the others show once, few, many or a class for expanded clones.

CDR3nt: TGTGCCAGCAGCTTTACAGGGGGAAACACCATATATTTT
CDR3aa: CASSFTGGNTIYF
d_gene: -
abundance: few
v_gene: TRBV5-4
j_gene: TRBJ1-3

CDR3nt: TGTGCCAGCAGCAGAACCAGGGGGCCGGGGACCGAAGCTTTCTTT
CDR3aa: CASSRTRGPGTEAFF
d_gene: TRBD1
abundance: -
v_gene: TRBV7-9
j_gene: TRBJ1-1

CDR3nt: TGTGCCAGCCTCCTAAAGGGGTCCAAAGAGACCCAGTACTTC
CDR3aa: CASLLKGSKETQYF
d_gene: -
abundance: -
v_gene: TRBV21-1
j_gene: TRBJ2-5

CDR3nt: TGTGCCAGTAGTATATTTGGGGGGGCTATGAACACTGAAGCTTTCTTT
CDR3aa: CASSIFGGAMNTEAFF
d_gene: -
abundance: few
v_gene: TRBV19
j_gene: TRBJ1-1

CDR3nt: TGTGCCAGCAGTTACGACAGGAACCAGTTAGGGGGCTACACCTTC
CDR3aa: CASSYDRNQLGGYTF
d_gene: -
abundance: few
v_gene: TRBV6-6
j_gene: TRBJ1-2

CDR3nt: TGCGCCAGCAGCCAAGATCGTGGGGGGCTCGTTACCTACGAGCAGTACTTC
CDR3aa: CASSQDRGGLVTYEQYF
d_gene: -
abundance: -
v_gene: TRBV4-3
j_gene: TRBJ2-7

CDR3nt: TGTGCCAGCAGTGCGGGGCCTAGCGGGAAAGGGGAGCTGTTTTTT
CDR3aa: CASSAGPSGKGELFF
d_gene: TRBD2
abundance: -
v_gene: TRBV27
j_gene: TRBJ2-2

CDR3nt: TGTGCCAGCAGTTACACGCCTGACCGGGACACCTACAGTCGCAATGAGCAGTTCTTC
CDR3aa: CASSYTPDRDTYSRNEQFF
d_gene: -
abundance: few
v_gene: TRBV28
j_gene: TRBJ2-1

CDR3nt: TGTGCCAGCAGTTTATTAGGGAACAATCAGCCCCAGCATTTT
CDR3aa: CASSLLGNNQPQHF
d_gene: -
abundance: -
v_gene: TRBV27
j_gene: TRBJ1-5

CDR3nt: TGTGCCAGCAGAGCCGGGACTAGCTTTAGAGAGACCCAGTACTTC
CDR3aa: CASRAGTSFRETQYF
d_gene: TRBD2
abundance: -
v_gene: TRBV27
j_gene: TRBJ2-5

CDR3nt: TGTGCCAGCTCTCCATTTTTCCCCCCACATCATCCGCAGTATTTT
CDR3aa: CASSPFFPPHHPQYF
d_gene: -
abundance: -
v_gene: TRBV12-3/TRBV12-4
j_gene: TRBJ2-3

CDR3nt: TGTGCCAGAGAGCCCGGGAGAGATCAAGAGACCCAGTACTTC
CDR3aa: CAREPGRDQETQYF
d_gene: -
abundance: many
v_gene: TRBV6-9
j_gene: TRBJ2-5

CDR3nt: TGTGCCAGCAGGGGACGTACTAGCGGGAGCCCCTACGAGCAGTACTTC
CDR3aa: CASRGRTSGSPYEQYF
d_gene: TRBD2
abundance: few
v_gene: TRBV6-5
j_gene: TRBJ2-7

CDR3nt: TGTGCCAGCAGTTACTTGGGTGTGACAGATACGCAGTATTTT
CDR3aa: CASSYLGVTDTQYF
d_gene: -
abundance: many
v_gene: TRBV6-2/TRBV6-3
j_gene: TRBJ2-3

CDR3nt: TGTGCCAGCAGCGGCGCGGGACAGGGGAGTGAAAAACTGTTTTTT
CDR3aa: CASSGAGQGSEKLFF
d_gene: TRBD1
abundance: -
v_gene: TRBV5-6
j_gene: TRBJ1-4

CDR3nt: TGTGCCAGCAGTCCGGGACCCAATCAGCCCCAGCATTTT
CDR3aa: CASSPGPNQPQHF
d_gene: -
abundance: many
v_gene: TRBV6-5
j_gene: TRBJ1-5

CDR3nt: TGTGCCAGCAGTTACACAGGACACGAGCAGTACTTC
CDR3aa: CASSYTGHEQYF
d_gene: -
abundance: -
v_gene: TRBV6-2/TRBV6-3
j_gene: TRBJ2-7

CDR3nt: TGTGCCAGTAGTACTCTTCAACGACAGGGGGAAAATGAAAAACTGTTTTTT
CDR3aa: CASSTLQRQGENEKLFF
d_gene: TRBD1
abundance: few
v_gene: TRBV19
j_gene: TRBJ1-4

CDR3nt: TGTGTCAGCAGTCCTCGGTCGGCGGATGAAGCTTTCTTT
CDR3aa: CVSSPRSADEAFF
d_gene: -
abundance: -
v_gene: TRBV13
j_gene: TRBJ1-1

CDR3nt: TGTGCCATCAGCCAAGATCCGGCCGGGACTAGAAATGAGCAGTTCTTC
CDR3aa: CAISQDPAGTRNEQFF
d_gene: TRBD2
abundance: -
v_gene: TRBV4-2
j_gene: TRBJ2-1

CDR3nt: TGTGCCTGGAGTGGGGCGGGGGCAGGGGGCGTCTACAATGCGCAGTTCTTC
CDR3aa: CAWSGAGAGGVYNAQFF
d_gene: -
abundance: -
v_gene: TRBV30
j_gene: TRBJ2-1

CDR3nt: TGTGCCAGCAGTTTAGCGGGAGTTCCCTACGAGCAGTACTTC
CDR3aa: CASSLAGVPYEQYF
d_gene: TRBD2
abundance: many
v_gene: TRBV27
j_gene: TRBJ2-7

CDR3nt: TGTGCCAGCAGCGAGGGACTAGCGGGCGAGCAGTACTTC
CDR3aa: CASSEGLAGEQYF
d_gene: TRBD2
abundance: many
v_gene: TRBV7-2
j_gene: TRBJ2-7

CDR3nt: TGCAGCGTCTATGAGCGTAGTCTTTCCTACGAGCAGTACTTC
CDR3aa: CSVYERSLSYEQYF
d_gene: -
abundance: -
v_gene: TRBV29-1
j_gene: TRBJ2-7

CDR3nt: TGTGCCAGCAGTTTCACCCTAAACACCGGGGAGCTGTTTTTT
CDR3aa: CASSFTLNTGELFF
d_gene: -
abundance: few
v_gene: TRBV12-3/TRBV12-4
j_gene: TRBJ2-2

CDR3nt: TGTGCCACCAGTGACTTCAGGGCAGATACGCAGTATTTT
CDR3aa: CATSDFRADTQYF
d_gene: -
abundance: many
v_gene: TRBV24-1
j_gene: TRBJ2-3

CDR3nt: TGTGACAGCAGTGACGGGACAGTGGGCCTCCAAGAGACCCAGTACTTC
CDR3aa: CDSSDGTVGLQETQYF
d_gene: TRBD1
abundance: -
v_gene: TRBV12-3/TRBV12-4
j_gene: TRBJ2-5

CDR3nt: TGTGCCAGCAGCCTAGACCCGAGCGGGGTTACGACAGATACGCAGTATTTT
CDR3aa: CASSLDPSGVTTDTQYF
d_gene: TRBD2
abundance: many
v_gene: TRBV7-2
j_gene: TRBJ2-3

CDR3nt: TGCGCCAGCAGATATAGCGGTCAAGAGACCCAGTACTTC
CDR3aa: CASRYSGQETQYF
d_gene: -
abundance: many
v_gene: TRBV5-1
j_gene: TRBJ2-5

CDR3nt: TGTGCCAGCAGTTACGTGCAGGGGACAGGCTCCTACGAGCAGTACTTC
CDR3aa: CASSYVQGTGSYEQYF
d_gene: TRBD1
abundance: few
v_gene: TRBV6-5
j_gene: TRBJ2-7

CDR3nt: TGCAGCGTCGACACTAGCGGGCGTCGCACAGATACGCAGTATTTT
CDR3aa: CSVDTSGRRTDTQYF
d_gene: TRBD2
abundance: many
v_gene: TRBV29-1
j_gene: TRBJ2-3

CDR3nt: TGTGCCAGCAAAGGGGACGCCTCCTACGATCAGTACTTC
CDR3aa: CASKGDASYDQYF
d_gene: -
abundance: -
v_gene: TRBV5-3
j_gene: TRBJ2-7

CDR3nt: TGCAGTGCTAGAGATGGAGAATCAAACACCATATGTTTT
CDR3aa: CSARDGESNTICF
d_gene: -
abundance: -
v_gene: TRBV20-1
j_gene: TRBJ1-3

CDR3nt: TGTGCCAGCAGCTTACGGGGGGAAGTCACAGATACGCAGTATTTT
CDR3aa: CASSLRGEVTDTQYF
d_gene: TRBD2
abundance: -
v_gene: TRBV11-3
j_gene: TRBJ2-3

CDR3nt: TGTGCCAGCAGCTTATTTGTGCAGGGACAGAGCTATGGCTACACCTTC
CDR3aa: CASSLFVQGQSYGYTF
d_gene: TRBD1
abundance: -
v_gene: TRBV7-2
j_gene: TRBJ1-2

CDR3nt: TGTGCCAGCAGTGACCTGGTGGCAGATACTAGCACAGATACGCAGTATTTT
CDR3aa: CASSDLVADTSTDTQYF
d_gene: -
abundance: few
v_gene: TRBV2
j_gene: TRBJ2-3

CDR3nt: TGTGCCAGCAGCTTACCCCACGGCTACGAGCAGTACTTC
CDR3aa: CASSLPHGYEQYF
d_gene: -
abundance: few
v_gene: TRBV7-9
j_gene: TRBJ2-7

CDR3nt: TGCAGTGCTAGGGACCGACAGGGTAAGACCTACGAGCAGTACTTC
CDR3aa: CSARDRQGKTYEQYF
d_gene: TRBD1
abundance: many
v_gene: TRBV20-1
j_gene: TRBJ2-7

CDR3nt: TGCGCCAGCAGCCAGACGACAGGGGGAACTGAAGCTTTCTTT
CDR3aa: CASSQTTGGTEAFF
d_gene: TRBD1
abundance: many
v_gene: TRBV4-1
j_gene: TRBJ1-1

CDR3nt: TGTGCCAGCACGGAGGTTGGTTGGTACGAGCAGTACTTC
CDR3aa: CASTEVGWYEQYF
d_gene: -
abundance: few
v_gene: TRBV6-2/TRBV6-3
j_gene: TRBJ2-7

CDR3nt: TGCGCCAGCAGCCAAGATATACAATGGGCCGACACCGGGGAGCTGTTTTTT
CDR3aa: CASSQDIQWADTGELFF
d_gene: -
abundance: -
v_gene: TRBV4-1
j_gene: TRBJ2-2

CDR3nt: TGTGCCAGCAGCACACAGGGGGCAGGGGCAGATACGCAGTATTTT
CDR3aa: CASSTQGAGADTQYF
d_gene: TRBD1
abundance: -
v_gene: TRBV9
j_gene: TRBJ2-3